This is a list of T cell receptor beta chains from one sample in a study of molecular identifiers for immune sequencing clone quantification. TCRdb ran MiXCR on the PCR reads and lists one entry per CDR3 protein. The data show about 320,000 distinct CDR3 sequences, about a fifth seen once. Sample: naive CD8+ T cells from blood, with Jurkat cell RNA spiked in. Receptor source: a human donor in good health. Some libraries in this study had Jurkat cell RNA spiked in. CDR3s include the opening cysteine and the closing phenylalanine or tryptophan. Fields, in order: V gene, D gene, clone size, J gene, CDR3 DNA, CDR3 protein. A D gene is named only where the DNA matches it firmly. Where a row states a size, it is once, few, many or the class of an expanded clone; other rows omit it.

v_gene: TRBV6-2/TRBV6-3
d_gene: NA
abundance: many
j_gene: TRBJ1-1
CDR3nt: TGTGCCAGCAGGCCAGCAGGGTCTGAAGCTTTCTTT
CDR3aa: CASRPAGSEAFF

v_gene: TRBV12-3/TRBV12-4
d_gene: NA
abundance: NA
j_gene: TRBJ2-2
CDR3nt: TGTGCCAGCAGTTTTCAGGGAAGGGTCGGTACCGGGGAGCTGTTTTTT
CDR3aa: CASSFQGRVGTGELFF

v_gene: TRBV4-2
d_gene: TRBD2
abundance: many
j_gene: TRBJ2-7
CDR3nt: TGTGCCAGCAGCCAAGATCACGGGAGGGCCTTCGGAGAGCAGTACTTC
CDR3aa: CASSQDHGRAFGEQYF

v_gene: TRBV7-9
d_gene: NA
abundance: NA
j_gene: TRBJ2-2
CDR3nt: TGTGCCAGCAGCTCCCTTTGGGGGAGAGGAACCGGGGAGCTGTTTTTT
CDR3aa: CASSSLWGRGTGELFF

v_gene: TRBV6-5
d_gene: NA
abundance: many
j_gene: TRBJ2-7
CDR3nt: TGTGCCAGCAGTTCCCGTAACGAGCAGTACTTC
CDR3aa: CASSSRNEQYF

v_gene: TRBV2
d_gene: NA
abundance: NA
j_gene: TRBJ2-1
CDR3nt: TGCGCCAGCCTTGACTTGAGCTCCTACAGTGAGCAGTTCTTC
CDR3aa: CASLDLSSYSEQFF

v_gene: TRBV7-9
d_gene: TRBD1
abundance: NA
j_gene: TRBJ2-6
CDR3nt: TGTGCCAGCAGCTTGACTAGGAACAGGGGGCTGGGGGCCAACGTCCTGACTTTC
CDR3aa: CASSLTRNRGLGANVLTF

v_gene: TRBV6-2/TRBV6-3
d_gene: NA
abundance: few
j_gene: TRBJ1-1
CDR3nt: TGTGCCAGCAGCCCGGGACCGAGGACTGAAGCTTTCTTT
CDR3aa: CASSPGPRTEAFF

v_gene: TRBV4-3
d_gene: NA
abundance: many
j_gene: TRBJ2-3
CDR3nt: TGCGCCAGCAGCCAAGAAGAGCGTGCTAGCACAGATACGCAGTATTTT
CDR3aa: CASSQEERASTDTQYF

v_gene: TRBV30
d_gene: TRBD2
abundance: many
j_gene: TRBJ2-1
CDR3nt: TGTGCCTGGGGAAGCGGGGGCGAGCAGTTCTTC
CDR3aa: CAWGSGGEQFF

v_gene: TRBV19
d_gene: NA
abundance: many
j_gene: TRBJ2-7
CDR3nt: TGTGCCAGTAGTATATCGTCGTGGGTCTACGAGCAGTACTTC
CDR3aa: CASSISSWVYEQYF

v_gene: TRBV27
d_gene: TRBD1
abundance: NA
j_gene: TRBJ1-1
CDR3nt: TGTGCCAGCAGTCCTAGGTTAAATGGGACAGGAACGATTGAAGCTTTCTTT
CDR3aa: CASSPRLNGTGTIEAFF

v_gene: TRBV2
d_gene: NA
abundance: NA
j_gene: TRBJ2-3
CDR3nt: TGTGCCAGCAGGCGGCAGGGGACCACAGATACGCAGTATTTT
CDR3aa: CASRRQGTTDTQYF

v_gene: TRBV14
d_gene: TRBD1
abundance: many
j_gene: TRBJ1-3
CDR3nt: TGTGCCAGCAGCTTACGATCAGGGGGCTTGGACTCTGGAAACACCATATATTTT
CDR3aa: CASSLRSGGLDSGNTIYF

v_gene: TRBV7-6
d_gene: TRBD2
abundance: many
j_gene: TRBJ2-7
CDR3nt: TGTGCCAGCAGCACAGGACTAGCGGGGGGTGCCGAGCAGTACTTC
CDR3aa: CASSTGLAGGAEQYF

v_gene: TRBV29-1
d_gene: NA
abundance: NA
j_gene: TRBJ2-6
CDR3nt: TGCAGCGTTGAAGACCCTCCTGGGGCCAACGTCCTGGCTTTC
CDR3aa: CSVEDPPGANVLAF

v_gene: TRBV20-1
d_gene: TRBD2
abundance: many
j_gene: TRBJ2-7
CDR3nt: TGCAGTGCGGGGGGACTAGTCGCCTACGAGCAGTACTTC
CDR3aa: CSAGGLVAYEQYF

v_gene: TRBV19
d_gene: TRBD2
abundance: few
j_gene: TRBJ2-5
CDR3nt: TGTGCCAGTAGTATTGGGGGACTAGTCGAGGAGACCCAGTACTTC
CDR3aa: CASSIGGLVEETQYF

v_gene: TRBV7-9
d_gene: NA
abundance: few
j_gene: TRBJ1-1
CDR3nt: TGTGCCAGCAGCTCACAGGACAACATGAACACTGAAGCTTTCTTT
CDR3aa: CASSSQDNMNTEAFF

v_gene: TRBV4-1
d_gene: NA
abundance: many
j_gene: TRBJ2-1
CDR3nt: TGCGCCAGCAGCCATCGAGGGAATGAGCAGTTCTTC
CDR3aa: CASSHRGNEQFF

v_gene: TRBV18
d_gene: NA
abundance: many
j_gene: TRBJ2-5
CDR3nt: TGTGCCAGCTCACCCCTCGTTTCCAGCTACCAAGAGACCCAGTACTTC
CDR3aa: CASSPLVSSYQETQYF

v_gene: TRBV7-2
d_gene: NA
abundance: many
j_gene: TRBJ2-7
CDR3nt: TGTGCCAGCAGCCCCTGGGAGGCCGTTGACGAGCAGTACTTC
CDR3aa: CASSPWEAVDEQYF

v_gene: TRBV12-3/TRBV12-4
d_gene: TRBD1
abundance: many
j_gene: TRBJ2-6
CDR3nt: TGTGCCAGCAGTTTAAGCGGGACAGGGGCTGGGGCCAACGTCCTGACTTTC
CDR3aa: CASSLSGTGAGANVLTF

v_gene: TRBV6-2/TRBV6-3
d_gene: NA
abundance: many
j_gene: TRBJ2-7
CDR3nt: TGTGCCAGCAGTTGGGGGTTCGAGCAGTACTTC
CDR3aa: CASSWGFEQYF

v_gene: TRBV7-9
d_gene: NA
abundance: many
j_gene: TRBJ1-1
CDR3nt: TGTGCCAGCAGCCGGGCGATCGACGCCGAAGCTTTCTTT
CDR3aa: CASSRAIDAEAFF

v_gene: TRBV27
d_gene: TRBD1
abundance: many
j_gene: TRBJ1-1
CDR3nt: TGTGCCAGCACCATCACAGGGGGCCAGGCTTTCTTT
CDR3aa: CASTITGGQAFF

v_gene: TRBV27
d_gene: TRBD2
abundance: many
j_gene: TRBJ2-3
CDR3nt: TGTGCCAGCAGTTCGATAGCGGGGGCCCCGACAGATACGCAGTATTTT
CDR3aa: CASSSIAGAPTDTQYF

v_gene: TRBV23-1
d_gene: NA
abundance: many
j_gene: TRBJ2-5
CDR3nt: TGCGCCAGCAGTCAATCGGTAGGAGAACAAGAGACCCAGTACTTC
CDR3aa: CASSQSVGEQETQYF

v_gene: TRBV9
d_gene: NA
abundance: many
j_gene: TRBJ2-7
CDR3nt: TGTGCCAGCAGCGCGATGGGAGCCGAGCAGTACTTC
CDR3aa: CASSAMGAEQYF

v_gene: TRBV29-1
d_gene: NA
abundance: many
j_gene: TRBJ2-1
CDR3nt: TGCAGCGTTGGCGGCGGGGGCCAGTTAGATGAGCAGTTCTTC
CDR3aa: CSVGGGGQLDEQFF

v_gene: TRBV5-4
d_gene: TRBD2
abundance: many
j_gene: TRBJ2-7
CDR3nt: TGTGCCAGCAGCGGGGGACTAGACTACGAGCAGTACTTC
CDR3aa: CASSGGLDYEQYF

v_gene: TRBV24-1
d_gene: NA
abundance: many
j_gene: TRBJ2-3
CDR3nt: TGTGCCACCAGTGATGTGTGGCGGGAAGATAGCACAGATACGCAGTATTTT
CDR3aa: CATSDVWREDSTDTQYF

v_gene: TRBV9
d_gene: NA
abundance: many
j_gene: TRBJ2-7
CDR3nt: TGTGCCAGCAGCGATTCCGCGCGAGGGACGAGCTACGAGCAGTACTTC
CDR3aa: CASSDSARGTSYEQYF

v_gene: TRBV7-3
d_gene: TRBD2
abundance: many
j_gene: TRBJ2-3
CDR3nt: TGTGCCAGCAGCGCACTAGCGAAAGATACGCAGTATTTT
CDR3aa: CASSALAKDTQYF

v_gene: TRBV3-1
d_gene: TRBD2
abundance: NA
j_gene: TRBJ2-2
CDR3nt: TGTGCCAGCAGCCAAGCGGGAGGGTATGGTTTCTCCGGGGAGCTGTTTTTT
CDR3aa: CASSQAGGYGFSGELFF

v_gene: TRBV9
d_gene: TRBD1
abundance: many
j_gene: TRBJ1-2
CDR3nt: TGTGCCAGCAGCGTAGATCCGGACAGGGTCCATGGCTACACCTTC
CDR3aa: CASSVDPDRVHGYTF